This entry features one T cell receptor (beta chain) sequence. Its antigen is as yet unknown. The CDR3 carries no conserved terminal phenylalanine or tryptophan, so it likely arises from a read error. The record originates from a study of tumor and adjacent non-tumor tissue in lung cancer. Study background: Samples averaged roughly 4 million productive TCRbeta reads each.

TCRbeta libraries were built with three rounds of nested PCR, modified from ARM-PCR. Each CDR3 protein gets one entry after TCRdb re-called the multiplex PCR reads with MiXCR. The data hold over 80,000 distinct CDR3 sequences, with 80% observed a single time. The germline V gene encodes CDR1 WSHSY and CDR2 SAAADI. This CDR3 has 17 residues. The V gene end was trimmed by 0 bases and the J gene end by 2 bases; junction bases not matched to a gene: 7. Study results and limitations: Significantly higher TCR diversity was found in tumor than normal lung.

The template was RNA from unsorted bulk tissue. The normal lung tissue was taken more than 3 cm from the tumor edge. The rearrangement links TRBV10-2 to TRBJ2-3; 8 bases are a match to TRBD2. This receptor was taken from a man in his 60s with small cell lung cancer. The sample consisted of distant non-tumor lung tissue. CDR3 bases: TGCGCCAGCAGTGAGTCTCGAGCGGGAGAGAACACAGATACGCAGTATCTT. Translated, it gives CASSESRAGENTDTQYL.